The subject of this entry is one T cell receptor beta chain. This sample stems from a study of blood T cell repertoires in COVID-19. Study summary: Acute and convalescent COVID-19 specimens originated in the United States, Italy and Spain. T cells, B-cell-depleted T cells, or PBMCs provided the cDNA or gDNA that served as material.

The CDR3 spans 17 residues. Authors' methods: Scientists estimated how many nucleated cells there were by amplifying reference gene primers. TCRdb's table, derived via immunoSEQ multiplex PCR, lists solely in-frame clones and lacks some. V and J calls and clone size are given by that table; D and trimming were obtained from the DNA. The repertoire holds roughly 190,000 clones, with about 83% as singletons. The receptor comes from a man aged 50 to 59 with active or convalescent COVID-19. Sequences were obtained from peripheral blood. The chain couples TRBV12-1 to TRBJ1-5; the DNA was not used to check the table's D call, TRBD1. TRBV12-1 is marked as a pseudogene. In DNA, the CDR3 is TGTGCCAGCAGGAGGGACAGGGCGTGGGGTAGCAATCAGCCCCAGCATTTT. It specifies CASRRDRAWGSNQPQHF.